The following is a T cell receptor (beta chain) sequence with its context. When the RNA was reverse transcribed, random hexamers were used with an input of roughly 0.45 to 1 ug. TCR beta CDR3 was amplified by immunoSEQ multiplex PCR. This amplification extended across 54 Vbeta and 13 Jbeta segments. A single record per CDR3 protein comes from TCRdb applying MiXCR to the immunoSEQ multiplex PCR reads. The sample contains about 300,000 distinct CDR3 sequences, 92% of which appear only once. Trimming cost V 0 bases and J 2 bases, with 8 bases left between them. This CDR3 spans 15 amino acids. Germline assignment: CDR1 SGHDN and CDR2 FVKESK. The sample comes from a study of CD8 T cells in Susac syndrome. Sequencing of TCR beta, carried out with a high-throughput approach, was applied to CD8+ and CD4+ T cells from the blood. TEMRA cells were FACS-enriched and CD8+ and CD4+ T cells negatively isolated.

Sequencing was carried out using CD4+ T cells from PBMCs. The TCR comes from a human donor with multiple sclerosis. This rearrangement joins TRBV14 to TRBJ1-3; no clear D gene. The CDR3 DNA reads TGTGCCAGCAGCCAAGATCTGGACGCTGGAAACACCATATATTTT. It is translated as CASSQDLDAGNTIYF. The whole variable domain, filled in from reference TRBV14 and TRBJ1-3, reads EAGVTQFPSHSVIEKGQTVTLRCDPISGHDNLYWYRRVMGKEIKFLLHFVKESKQDESGMPNNRFLAERTGGTYSTLKVQPAELEDSGVYFCASSQDLDAGNTIYFGEGSWLTVV.